A selection of T cell receptor beta chains follows, all from one sample in a study of blood T cell repertoires in COVID-19. TCRdb's table, derived via immunoSEQ multiplex PCR, lists solely in-frame clones and lacks some. The sample holds roughly 63,000 clones; about nine tenths are singletons and the top ten take 20% to 25%. Sequenced material: peripheral blood. These receptors were obtained from a woman aged 45-65 years with active or convalescent COVID-19. Each CDR3 is given with its conserved first and last residue. The D gene is left open where the match is weak. Where a row states a size, it is once, few, many or the class of an expanded clone; other rows omit it.

j_call clone_size d_call v_call cdr3_aa cdr3_nt
TRBJ2-1 NA NA TRBV6-1 CASSDEGLGLNEQFF TGTGCCAGCAGTGATGAGGGACTGGGGCTAAATGAGCAGTTCTTC
TRBJ1-4 few NA TRBV3-1/TRBV3-2 CASSQRLQVNEKLFF TGTGCCAGCAGCCAACGCCTACAGGTTAATGAAAAACTGTTTTTT
TRBJ2-3 NA TRBD2 TRBV6-5 CASIAGAVDTQYF TGTGCCAGCATAGCGGGAGCTGTGGATACGCAGTATTTT
TRBJ1-2 once TRBD1 TRBV5-1 CASSPGGFDGYTF TGCGCCAGCAGTCCAGGGGGGTTCGACGGCTACACCTTC
TRBJ1-2 NA TRBD1 TRBV3-1/TRBV3-2 CASSQEDRGLYGYTF TGTGCCAGCAGCCAAGAGGACAGGGGACTCTATGGCTACACCTTC
TRBJ2-5 few NA TRBV12-5 CASGDKKETQYF TGTGCTAGTGGCGACAAGAAAGAGACCCAGTACTTC
TRBJ2-7 NA NA TRBV7-8 CASSLSAGLTYEQYF TGTGCCAGCAGCTTATCGGCAGGTCTAACCTACGAGCAGTACTTC
TRBJ2-7 NA NA TRBV3-1/TRBV3-2 CASSPPTHWRAYHEQYF TGTGCCAGCAGCCCACCCACCCACTGGAGGGCTTATCACGAGCAGTACTTC
TRBJ1-3 NA TRBD1 TRBV7-9 CASSLWMGQGSGNTIYF TGTGCCAGCAGCCTGTGGATGGGACAGGGGTCAGGAAACACCATATATTTT
TRBJ1-2 NA TRBD1 TRBV5-1 CASSLGTGGDHYGYTF TGCGCCAGCAGCTTGGGGACAGGGGGCGACCACTATGGCTACACCTTC
TRBJ2-3 NA NA TRBV7-2 CASSLYEDTDTQYF TGTGCCAGCAGCTTGTACGAGGACACAGATACGCAGTATTTT
TRBJ2-2 few TRBD1 TRBV3-1/TRBV3-2 CASSQEITGATGELFF TGTGCCAGCAGCCAAGAGATCACAGGGGCCACCGGGGAGCTGTTTTTT
TRBJ2-7 NA NA TRBV7-8 CASSFGINEQYF TGTGCCAGCAGCTTCGGGATAAACGAGCAGTACTTC
TRBJ2-1 NA NA TRBV6-4 CASSDGMASDYNEQFF TGTGCCAGCAGTGATGGGATGGCTAGCGACTACAATGAGCAGTTCTTC
TRBJ2-1 NA TRBD2 TRBV6-5 CASSSHIAGRYEQFF TGTGCCAGCAGTTCTCACATAGCGGGAAGGTATGAGCAGTTCTTC
TRBJ2-5 NA TRBD2 TRBV5-4 CASRRLAGEETQYF TGTGCCAGCAGGCGTCTAGCGGGAGAAGAGACCCAGTACTTC
TRBJ1-1 NA NA TRBV2 CASSVSGFAEAFF TGTGCCAGCAGTGTATCGGGGTTCGCTGAAGCTTTCTTT
TRBJ1-5 NA NA TRBV5-1 CASSLDPTGNQPQHF TGCGCCAGCAGCTTGGACCCGACAGGCAATCAGCCCCAGCATTTT
TRBJ2-1 NA TRBD2 TRBV4-1 CASSGRAGDMGDEQFF TGCGCCAGCAGCGGACGAGCGGGAGATATGGGAGATGAGCAGTTCTTC
TRBJ1-5 NA TRBD1 TRBV5-6 CASSLLGTVNQPQHF TGTGCCAGCAGCTTGCTCGGGACAGTCAATCAGCCCCAGCATTTT
TRBJ1-3 NA TRBD1 TRBV7-8 CASSLFAGGGNTIYF TGTGCCAGCAGCTTATTCGCAGGGGGCGGAAACACCATATATTTT
TRBJ2-3 NA NA TRBV19 CASSIAPTGSSTDTQYF TGTGCCAGTAGTATAGCCCCCACAGGCTCTAGCACAGATACGCAGTATTTT
TRBJ2-5 NA NA TRBV2 CASSVIGDQETQYF TGTGCCAGCAGTGTGATAGGAGATCAAGAGACCCAGTACTTC
TRBJ2-2 NA TRBD2 TRBV3-1/TRBV3-2 CASSPRRSGRALRDTGELFF TGTGCCAGCAGCCCCCGTAGAAGCGGGAGGGCCCTGAGGGACACCGGGGAGCTGTTTTTT
TRBJ2-2 NA TRBD2 TRBV6-5 CASTGTSDTGELFF TGTGCCAGCACCGGGACTAGCGACACCGGGGAGCTGTTTTTT
TRBJ2-3 NA NA TRBV7-9 CASSLDYGTTGDTQYF TGTGCCAGCAGCTTAGATTATGGGACAACGGGGGATACGCAGTATTTT
TRBJ1-1 NA NA TRBV5-4 CASSLAGLGTEAFF TGTGCCAGCAGCTTGGCGGGACTCGGCACTGAAGCTTTCTTT
TRBJ1-1 NA NA TRBV7-9 CASSLGGRTEAFF TGTGCCAGCAGCTTAGGGGGGCGGACTGAAGCTTTCTTT
TRBJ1-6 NA NA TRBV18 CASSPGMGANSPLHF TGTGCCAGCTCACCGGGCATGGGGGCTAATTCACCCCTCCACTTT
TRBJ1-1 once TRBD1 TRBV10-3 CATSDREELNTEAFF TGTGCCACGTCGGACAGGGAAGAATTGAACACTGAAGCTTTCTTT
TRBJ1-2 NA NA TRBV7-9 CASSLDSGHRFF TGTGCCAGCAGCTTAGATTCGGGACATAGGTTCTTC
TRBJ2-5 once NA TRBV7-8 CASSHIRRAQETQYF TGTGCCAGCAGCCACATTCGGAGGGCTCAAGAGACCCAGTACTTC
TRBJ1-1 NA NA TRBV28 CASTLSMGPFTEAFF TGTGCCAGCACCCTCTCAATGGGCCCTTTCACTGAAGCTTTCTTT
TRBJ2-7 few TRBD1 TRBV5-1 CASSRDRGNEQYF TGCGCCAGCAGCCGGGACAGGGGAAACGAGCAGTACTTC
TRBJ2-1 NA TRBD2 TRBV11-3 CASSSGPPYNEQFF TGTGCCAGCAGTAGCGGGCCCCCCTACAATGAGCAGTTCTTC
TRBJ1-5 once NA TRBV2 CASSEGTNSNQPQHF TGTGCCAGCAGTGAAGGGACAAATAGCAATCAGCCCCAGCATTTT
TRBJ2-3 NA TRBD2 TRBV5-6 CASSHRLAGINRPDTQYF TGTGCCAGCAGCCACCGACTAGCGGGAATAAATCGTCCAGATACGCAGTATTTT
TRBJ2-2 few TRBD2 TRBV5-4 CASRGGLAGGNTGELFF TGTGCCAGCAGGGGGGGACTAGCGGGAGGGAACACCGGGGAGCTGTTTTTT
TRBJ1-4 NA NA TRBV5-6 CASSFVREVEKLFF TGTGCCAGCAGCTTCGTCCGGGAAGTAGAAAAACTGTTTTTT
TRBJ2-3 few NA TRBV7-9 CASRRGLEGVSDTQYF TGTGCCAGCAGAAGGGGCCTCGAGGGGGTATCAGATACGCAGTATTTT
TRBJ1-1 NA NA TRBV6-1 CASSEYKGGNTEAFF TGTGCCAGCAGTGAATATAAGGGAGGGAACACTGAAGCTTTCTTT
TRBJ1-3 NA NA TRBV6-6 CASSFPEAGNTIYF TGTGCCAGCAGCTTCCCGGAGGCAGGAAACACCATATATTTT
TRBJ1-2 few TRBD1 TRBV6-1 CASSDRRGHGYTF TGTGCCAGCAGTGATCGCAGGGGGCATGGCTACACCTTC
TRBJ2-7 NA NA TRBV7-2 CASSRIGWERTYEQYF TGTGCCAGCAGTCGCATAGGGTGGGAGAGAACCTACGAGCAGTACTTC
TRBJ1-6 NA NA TRBV30 CAWSGEARPLREFTLHF TGTGCCTGGAGTGGTGAGGCTCGGCCTCTCAGGGAATTCACCCTCCACTTT
TRBJ1-2 NA NA TRBV28 CASSLTSYGYTF TGTGCCAGCAGCCTGACATCCTATGGCTACACCTTC
TRBJ1-1 few TRBD1 TRBV19 CASFRQGSDTEAFF TGTGCCAGTTTCAGACAGGGAAGCGACACTGAAGCTTTCTTT
TRBJ2-1 NA NA TRBV2 CASSEEGTNEQFF TGTGCCAGCAGTGAGGAGGGCACCAATGAGCAGTTCTTC
TRBJ2-2 once TRBD1 TRBV12-3/TRBV12-4 CASRTGNTGELFF TGTGCCAGCCGGACAGGAAACACCGGGGAGCTGTTTTTT
TRBJ2-2 NA TRBD2 TRBV25-1 CASSTSGRWDGELFF TGTGCCAGCAGTACTAGCGGGAGGTGGGACGGGGAGCTGTTTTTT
TRBJ1-2 NA NA TRBV18 CASSPGHPHGYTF TGTGCCAGCTCACCGGGGCACCCTCATGGCTACACCTTC
TRBJ2-2 NA TRBD2 TRBV12-3/TRBV12-4 CASSFGGTGELFF TGTGCCAGCAGTTTCGGGGGGACCGGGGAGCTGTTTTTT
TRBJ2-7 NA NA TRBV19 CASRPQGSSYEQYF TGTGCCAGTAGACCTCAGGGAAGCTCCTACGAGCAGTACTTC
TRBJ1-1 NA TRBD1 TRBV9 CASSVGSGGEAFF TGTGCCAGCAGCGTGGGGTCAGGGGGTGAAGCTTTCTTT
TRBJ1-5 NA NA TRBV1 CTSSQGSPSRDRDGNQPQHF TGCACCAGCAGCCAAGGCTCCCCCAGTAGGGACAGGGACGGCAATCAGCCCCAGCATTTT
TRBJ1-2 NA NA TRBV14 CASSQVSERSADGYTF TGTGCCAGCAGCCAAGTGTCTGAAAGATCAGCGGATGGCTACACCTTC